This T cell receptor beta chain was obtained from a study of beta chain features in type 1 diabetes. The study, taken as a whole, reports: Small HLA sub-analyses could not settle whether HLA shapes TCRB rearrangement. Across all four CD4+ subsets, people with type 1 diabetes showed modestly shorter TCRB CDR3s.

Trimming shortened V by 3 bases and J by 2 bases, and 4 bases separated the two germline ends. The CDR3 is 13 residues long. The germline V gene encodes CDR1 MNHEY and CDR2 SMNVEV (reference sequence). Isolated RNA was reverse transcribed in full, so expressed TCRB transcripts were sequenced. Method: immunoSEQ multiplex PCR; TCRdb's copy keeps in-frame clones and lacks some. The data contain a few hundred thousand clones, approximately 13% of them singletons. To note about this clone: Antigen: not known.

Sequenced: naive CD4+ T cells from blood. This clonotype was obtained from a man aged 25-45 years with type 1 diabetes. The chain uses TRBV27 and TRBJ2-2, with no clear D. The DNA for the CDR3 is TGTGCCAGCAGTTTCCTTAACACCGGGGAGCTGTTTTTT. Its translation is CASSFLNTGELFF.